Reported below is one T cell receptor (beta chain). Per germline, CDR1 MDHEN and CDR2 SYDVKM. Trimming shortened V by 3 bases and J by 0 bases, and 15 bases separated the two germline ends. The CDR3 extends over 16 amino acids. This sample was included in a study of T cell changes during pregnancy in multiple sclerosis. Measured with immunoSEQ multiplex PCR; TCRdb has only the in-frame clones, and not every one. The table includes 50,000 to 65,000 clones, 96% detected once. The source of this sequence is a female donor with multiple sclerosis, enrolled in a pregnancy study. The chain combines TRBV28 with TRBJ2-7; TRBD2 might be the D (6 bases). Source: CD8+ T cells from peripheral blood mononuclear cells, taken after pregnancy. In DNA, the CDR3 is TGTGCCAGCAGTTTGCCCGGGACTCAGAGCTCCTACGAGCAGTACTTC. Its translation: CASSLPGTQSSYEQYF. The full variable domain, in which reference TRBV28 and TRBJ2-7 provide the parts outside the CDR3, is DVKVTQSSRYLVKRTGEKVFLECVQDMDHENMFWYRQDPGLGLRLIYFSYDVKMKEKGDIPEGYSVSREKKERFSLILESASTNQTSMYLCASSLPGTQSSYEQYFGPGTRLTVT.